The rows below give T cell receptor beta chains drawn from one sample of a study of blood T cell repertoires in COVID-19. Profiling relied on immunoSEQ multiplex PCR, and the TCRdb table lists in-frame clones only, not all of them. The profile shows about 130,000 clones, roughly 90% of them singletons. Sequencing was performed on peripheral blood. These receptors all come from a man aged 60-69 years with COVID-19, enrolled during active disease. Both conserved end residues are part of each CDR3. The order of the fields is D gene, clone size, V gene, J gene, CDR3 DNA, CDR3 protein. The D gene is left open where the match is weak. Clone size is given for some rows only: seen once, a few or many times, or a class if the clone is expanded.

>NA|once|TRBV7-9|TRBJ1-3
TGTGCCAGCAGCCCCACTGCCTCTGGAAACACCATATATTTT
CASSPTASGNTIYF
>NA|NA|TRBV11-3|TRBJ1-1
TGTGCCAGCAGCTTAGATAATGGGAGGAGGACTGAAGCTTTCTTT
CASSLDNGRRTEAFF
>NA|NA|TRBV6-2/TRBV6-3|TRBJ2-7
TGTGCCAGCAGTTGGCAGGGGATGAACGAGCAGTACTTC
CASSWQGMNEQYF
>TRBD1|NA|TRBV5-6|TRBJ2-5
TGTGCCAGCCGCTTCAGGGGGTTTCAAGAGACCCAGTACTTC
CASRFRGFQETQYF
>TRBD1|NA|TRBV24-1|TRBJ2-7
TGTGCCACCAGTGAGCCTATGGGACAGGGACGCTACGAGCAGTACTTC
CATSEPMGQGRYEQYF
>TRBD2|once|TRBV5-4|TRBJ2-1
TGTGCCAGCAGCTTCTCGGCTAGCGGGATATATGAGCAGTTCTTC
CASSFSASGIYEQFF
>TRBD1|NA|TRBV9|TRBJ1-6
TGTGCCAGCAGTTTAGGACAGGCTGGGACACCCCTCCACTTT
CASSLGQAGTPLHF
>NA|NA|TRBV6-4|TRBJ2-3
TGTGCCAGCAGTGGTATCAGACTGCCCGCCACCCACCTTACCACAGATACGCAGTATTTT
CASSGIRLPATHLTTDTQYF
>NA|NA|TRBV24-1|TRBJ1-1
TGTGCCACCAGGGGGCGAGACACTGAAGCTTTCTTT
CATRGRDTEAFF
>TRBD1|NA|TRBV18|TRBJ2-7
TGTGCCAGCTCTCCCGGACAGGGCACCTACGAGCAGTACTTC
CASSPGQGTYEQYF
>NA|NA|TRBV27|TRBJ2-2
TGTGCCAGCAGTTTACGACTCCACTCGGGCGGGGAGCTGTTTTTT
CASSLRLHSGGELFF
>TRBD2|NA|TRBV29-1|TRBJ2-7
TGCAGCGTTTGGACTAGCGCTGGGGCCTACGAGCAGTACTTC
CSVWTSAGAYEQYF
>TRBD1|NA|TRBV10-3|TRBJ2-1
TGTGCCATCACGGACAGGGCCTACAATGAGCAGTTCTTC
CAITDRAYNEQFF
>TRBD1|NA|TRBV27|TRBJ1-2
TGTGCCAGCAGTTTCCAGGGGGCGAGCTATGGCTACACCTTC
CASSFQGASYGYTF
>TRBD2|NA|TRBV7-3|TRBJ2-1
TGTGCCAGCAGCTCCGGACTAGCGGGAGTTCAGGAGCAGTTCTTC
CASSSGLAGVQEQFF
>NA|NA|TRBV5-6|TRBJ1-1
TGTGCCAGCAGCCTCGAGTTAAGCTCAGAAGCTTTCTTT
CASSLELSSEAFF
>TRBD1|NA|TRBV10-1|TRBJ2-5
TGCGCCAGCAGTGGCGACAGGGGGCCTGGAGAGACCCAGTACTTC
CASSGDRGPGETQYF
>NA|few|TRBV5-6|TRBJ2-5
TGTGCCAGCAGCCGTCGTGGCTCAGGGCTAGAGACCCAGTACTTC
CASSRRGSGLETQYF
>NA|NA|TRBV11-2|TRBJ1-4
TGTGCCAGCAGCTTAGTGGGGCTAGGGGAAAAACTGTTTTTT
CASSLVGLGEKLFF
>NA|few|TRBV28|TRBJ1-1
TGTGCCAGCAGCCTCCCCGAACAGGGAATGGCTTTCTTT
CASSLPEQGMAFF